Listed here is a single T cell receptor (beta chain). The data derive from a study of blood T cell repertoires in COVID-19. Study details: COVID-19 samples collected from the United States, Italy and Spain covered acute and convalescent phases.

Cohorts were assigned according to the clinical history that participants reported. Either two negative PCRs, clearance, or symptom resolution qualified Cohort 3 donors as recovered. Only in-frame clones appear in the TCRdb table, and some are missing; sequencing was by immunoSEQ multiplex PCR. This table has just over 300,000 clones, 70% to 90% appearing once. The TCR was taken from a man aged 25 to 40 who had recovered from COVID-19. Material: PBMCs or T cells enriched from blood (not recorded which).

This CDR3 is CASSLVVRQGREKLFF. DNA for the CDR3: TGTGCCAGCAGCTTAGTGGTCAGACAGGGTCGTGAAAAACTGTTTTTT. The chain combines TRBV11-2 with TRBJ1-4; TRBD1 matches at 7 bases. The V gene end was trimmed by 1 base and the J gene end by 7 bases; junction bases not matched to a gene: 9. This CDR3 is built from 16 residues. Germline V gene sequence: CDR1 SGHAT, CDR2 FQNNGV.